One T cell receptor (beta chain) is described in this entry. These data belong to a study of blood T cell repertoires in COVID-19. Study overall: The United States, Italy and Spain were the sources of the acute and convalescent COVID-19 samples. Nucleic acid was either cDNA or gDNA, and it came from T cells, B-cell-depleted T cells, or PBMCs.

Germline V gene lookup returns CDR1 SNHLY and CDR2 FYNNEI. The CDR3 contains 14 residues. V was cut by 9 bases and J by 2 bases, with 16 bases left in between. Study processing details: Estimation of nucleated cell counts was performed using reference gene primer amplification. The table came from immunoSEQ multiplex PCR; TCRdb's copy has only in-frame clones and leaves some out. That table supplies the V and J calls and clone size; D and trimming were determined from the DNA. The sample contains a few hundred thousand clones, roughly nine tenths of which appear only once. The sequencing input was peripheral blood. The receptor's source is a woman aged 45-65 years with acute or convalescent COVID-19. This sequence joins TRBV2 and TRBJ1-2; a weak D match, TRBD1 (6 bases). CDR3 loop: CARPGRGGNYGYTF. The CDR3 nucleotides are TGTGCCAGACCGGGGAGGGGGGGGAACTATGGCTACACCTTC.